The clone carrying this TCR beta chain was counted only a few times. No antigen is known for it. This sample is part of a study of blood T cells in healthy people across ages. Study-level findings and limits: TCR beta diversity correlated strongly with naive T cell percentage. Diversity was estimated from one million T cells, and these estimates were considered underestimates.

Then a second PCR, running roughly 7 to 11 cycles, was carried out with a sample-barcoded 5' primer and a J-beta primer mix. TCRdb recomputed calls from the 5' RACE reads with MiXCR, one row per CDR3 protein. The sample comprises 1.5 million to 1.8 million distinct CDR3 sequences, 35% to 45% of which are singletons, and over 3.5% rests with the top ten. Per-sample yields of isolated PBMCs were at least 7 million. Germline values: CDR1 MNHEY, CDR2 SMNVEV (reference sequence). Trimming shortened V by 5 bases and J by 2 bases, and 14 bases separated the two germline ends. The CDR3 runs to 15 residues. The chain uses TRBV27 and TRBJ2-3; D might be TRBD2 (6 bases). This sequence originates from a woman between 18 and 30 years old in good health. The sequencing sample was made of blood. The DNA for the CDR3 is TGTGCCAGCAGTCGGGAGTCCCTCCCCACAGATACGCAGTATTTT. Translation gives CASSRESLPTDTQYF.